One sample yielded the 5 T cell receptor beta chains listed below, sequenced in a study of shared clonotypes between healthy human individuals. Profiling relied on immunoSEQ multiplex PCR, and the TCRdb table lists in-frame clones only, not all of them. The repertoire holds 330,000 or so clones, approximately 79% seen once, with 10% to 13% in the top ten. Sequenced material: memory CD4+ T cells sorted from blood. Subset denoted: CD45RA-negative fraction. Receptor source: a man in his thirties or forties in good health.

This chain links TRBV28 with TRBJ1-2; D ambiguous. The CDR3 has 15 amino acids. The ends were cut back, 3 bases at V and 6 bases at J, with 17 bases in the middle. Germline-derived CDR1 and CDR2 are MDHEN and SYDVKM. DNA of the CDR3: TGTGCCAGCAGTTTCAGCTGGATAACAAGGAATGGCTACACCTTC. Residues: CASSFSWITRNGYTF.

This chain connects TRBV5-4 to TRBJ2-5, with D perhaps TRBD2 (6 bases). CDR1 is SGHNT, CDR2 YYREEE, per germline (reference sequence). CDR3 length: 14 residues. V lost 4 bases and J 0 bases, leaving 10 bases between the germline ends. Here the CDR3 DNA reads TGTGCCAGCAGCCCCCGGGACTACCAAGAGACCCAGTACTTC. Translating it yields CASSPRDYQETQYF.

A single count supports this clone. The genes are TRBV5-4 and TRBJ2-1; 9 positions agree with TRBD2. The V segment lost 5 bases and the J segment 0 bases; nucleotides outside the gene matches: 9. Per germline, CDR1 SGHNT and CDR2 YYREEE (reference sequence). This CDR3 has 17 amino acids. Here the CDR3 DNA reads TGTGCCAGCAGTTTTCCGGGACTAGCAGACTCCTACAATGAGCAGTTCTTC. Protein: CASSFPGLADSYNEQFF.

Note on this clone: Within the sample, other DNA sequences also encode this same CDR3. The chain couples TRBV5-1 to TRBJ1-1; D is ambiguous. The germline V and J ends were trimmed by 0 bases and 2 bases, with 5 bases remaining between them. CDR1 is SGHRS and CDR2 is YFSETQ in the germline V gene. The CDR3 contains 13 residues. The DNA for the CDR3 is TGCGCCAGCAGCTTGGAAGGCAACACTGAAGCTTTCTTT. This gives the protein CASSLEGNTEAFF.

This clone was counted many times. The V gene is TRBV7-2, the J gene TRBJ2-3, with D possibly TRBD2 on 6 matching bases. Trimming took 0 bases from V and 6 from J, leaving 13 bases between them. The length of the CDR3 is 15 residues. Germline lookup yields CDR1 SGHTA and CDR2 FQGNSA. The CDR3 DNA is TGTGCCAGCAGCTTAGCGACTAGACTGGGGGATACGCAGTATTTT. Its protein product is CASSLATRLGDTQYF. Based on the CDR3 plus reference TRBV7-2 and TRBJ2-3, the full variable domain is GAGVSQSPSNKVTEKGKDVELRCDPISGHTALYWYRQSLGQGLEFLIYFQGNSAPDKSGLPSDRFSAERTGGSVSTLTIQRTQQEDSAVYLCASSLATRLGDTQYFGPGTRLTVL.